This TCR beta chain was identified in a study of blood T cells in healthy people across ages. PCR was performed a second time for about 6 to 11 cycles using a sample-barcoded 5' primer and a J-beta primer mix. A single record per CDR3 protein comes from TCRdb applying MiXCR to the 5' RACE reads. Seen here are approximately 780,000 distinct CDR3 sequences, 20% to 30% observed once, and the top ten hold 3%. Each individual donor underwent a draw of about 9.1 milliliters of peripheral blood. RNA extraction gave at least 5.5 micrograms of total RNA per sample. The same data also contributed to another study, on T cells of mothers and their children. That paper adds: Regardless of relatedness, pairs show thymic selection shaping TCR recombination output in a similar manner.

Material for sequencing was blood. The TCR was taken from a boy between 10 and 17 years old in good health.

CDR3 nucleotide sequence: TGTGCCAGCATCGAAGGATTCTCGATGACTGAAGCTTTCTTT. Translating it yields CASIEGFSMTEAFF. V is TRBV6-2 or TRBV6-3 and J is TRBJ1-1, with D unclear. Trimming shortened V by 7 bases and J by 5 bases, and 17 bases separated the two germline ends. Germline V gene lookup returns CDR1 MNHEY and CDR2 SVGEGT. The CDR3 is made up of 14 amino acids.